This T cell receptor (beta chain) is from a study of blood T cell repertoires in COVID-19. About the study: Whether acute or convalescent, the COVID-19 samples came from the United States, Italy and Spain.

Methods used by the authors: Cell counts per sample came from amplifying reference gene primers. Data came from immunoSEQ multiplex PCR; TCRdb stores just in-frame clones and leaves some out. D and trimming were read from the DNA, whereas the V and J calls and clone size are those reported in that table. The top ten clones hold under 2.5% of a sample with a few hundred thousand clones, 80% to 90% of them seen once. The CDR3 has 14 amino acids. The V end was cut by 4 bases, the J end by 8 bases, with 14 bases between. Germline CDR1 reads SGHTA; CDR2 reads FQGNSA. The receptor was isolated from a man aged 25-45 years who had recovered from COVID-19. The sequenced material came from PBMCs or T cells enriched from blood (not recorded which). The rearrangement uses TRBV7-2 and TRBJ1-4, with TRBD1 as a possible D gene (5 bases). The CDR3 DNA sequence: TGTGCCAGCAGCTCCAACCGGGGGGGGGAAAAACTGTTTTTT. Translating it yields CASSSNRGGEKLFF.